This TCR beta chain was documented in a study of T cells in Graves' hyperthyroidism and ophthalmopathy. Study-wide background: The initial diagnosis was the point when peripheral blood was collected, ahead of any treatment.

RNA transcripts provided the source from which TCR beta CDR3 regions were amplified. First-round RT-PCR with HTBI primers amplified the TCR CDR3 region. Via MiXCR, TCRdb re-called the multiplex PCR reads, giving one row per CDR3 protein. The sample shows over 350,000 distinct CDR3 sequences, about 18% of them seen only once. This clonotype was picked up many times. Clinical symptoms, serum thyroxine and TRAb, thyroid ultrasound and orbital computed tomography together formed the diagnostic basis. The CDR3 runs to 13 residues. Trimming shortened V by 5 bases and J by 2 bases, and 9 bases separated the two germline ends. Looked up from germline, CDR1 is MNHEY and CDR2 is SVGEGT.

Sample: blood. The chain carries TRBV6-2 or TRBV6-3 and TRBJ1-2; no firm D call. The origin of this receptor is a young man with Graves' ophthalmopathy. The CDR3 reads CASSPTENYGYTF. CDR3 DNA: TGTGCCAGCAGTCCGACCGAGAACTATGGCTACACCTTC.